A selection of T cell receptor beta chains follows, all from one sample in a study of shared clonotypes between healthy human individuals. Sequencing was performed with immunoSEQ multiplex PCR; in TCRdb, only in-frame clones are kept and a portion is missing. This sample yields 700,000 or so clones, of which 60% to 80% are seen a single time; 1.8% belongs to the top ten. What was sequenced was memory CD4+ T cells sorted from blood. The receptor set was obtained from a woman in her 30s in good health. CDR3s include the opening cysteine and the closing phenylalanine or tryptophan. D genes are given only for firm matches. A clone size is listed for some rows: how often the clone was seen (once, few, many), or a class if it is expanded.

D gene	clone size	V gene	J gene	CDR3 protein	CDR3 DNA
.	.	TRBV18	TRBJ1-1	CASSREGSSDTEAFF	TGTGCCAGCTCACGGGAAGGGAGTTCGGACACTGAAGCTTTCTTT
TRBD1	.	TRBV5-1	TRBJ1-4	CASSSRTGEKLFF	TGCGCCAGCAGCTCAAGGACAGGTGAAAAACTGTTTTTT
.	.	TRBV15	TRBJ1-4	CATSRNKPANSFNEKLFF	TGTGCCACCAGCAGAAACAAACCAGCTAACTCTTTTAATGAAAAACTGTTTTTT
.	.	TRBV5-8	TRBJ1-5	CASSWGDLGNQPQHF	TGTGCCAGCAGCTGGGGGGACCTTGGCAATCAGCCCCAGCATTTT
.	.	TRBV28	TRBJ1-1	CASTHPAGNTEAFF	TGTGCCAGCACCCACCCGGCCGGGAACACTGAAGCTTTCTTT
.	few	TRBV18	TRBJ2-7	CASSPVMPSDLSEQYF	TGTGCCAGCTCACCGGTTATGCCATCCGACTTGTCGGAGCAGTACTTC
.	.	TRBV6-5	TRBJ1-2	CASSLSGYGYTF	TGTGCCAGCAGCCTGTCGGGATATGGCTACACCTTC
TRBD1	.	TRBV5-1	TRBJ2-1	CASTLGQGYNEQFF	TGCGCCAGCACCCTTGGACAGGGGTACAATGAGCAGTTCTTC
TRBD1	.	TRBV19	TRBJ2-2	CASSPQGTGDTGELFF	TGTGCCAGTAGTCCCCAAGGGACAGGGGACACCGGGGAGCTGTTTTTT
.	.	TRBV21-1	TRBJ2-7	CASVHALLAPLSDEQYF	TGTGCCAGCGTCCACGCCCTCCTAGCGCCACTTTCCGACGAGCAGTACTTC
TRBD1	.	TRBV7-4	TRBJ1-2	CASSLSQGDYGYTF	TGTGCCAGCAGCTTGAGCCAGGGGGACTATGGCTACACCTTC
.	.	TRBV2	TRBJ1-1	CASSVVGGGTEAFF	TGTGCCAGCAGTGTCGTGGGAGGTGGCACTGAAGCTTTCTTT
TRBD1	.	TRBV6-1	TRBJ2-7	CASTQSRTGTNEQYF	TGTGCCAGCACTCAATCAAGGACAGGTACTAACGAGCAGTACTTC
.	few	TRBV2	TRBJ2-2	CAGTGTTNTGELFF	TGTGCCGGGACCGGGACCACGAACACCGGGGAGCTGTTTTTT
TRBD1	.	TRBV27	TRBJ2-7	CASSLKGADSYEQYF	TGTGCCAGCAGTTTAAAGGGGGCAGACTCCTACGAGCAGTACTTC
TRBD1	.	TRBV7-9	TRBJ2-7	CASSTHDRGRREQYF	TGTGCCAGCAGCACGCACGACAGGGGGCGGCGCGAGCAGTACTTC
.	once	TRBV19	TRBJ2-6	CASSTTDRSSGANVLTF	TGTGCCAGTAGTACAACCGACCGGAGCTCTGGGGCCAACGTCCTGACTTTC
.	.	TRBV18	TRBJ1-1	CASIWTENAEAFF	TGTGCCAGCATTTGGACAGAAAACGCTGAAGCTTTCTTT
.	.	TRBV6-1	TRBJ1-4	CASSEVSGWGTNEKLFF	TGTGCCAGCAGTGAAGTATCGGGGTGGGGCACTAATGAAAAACTGTTTTTT
.	.	TRBV5-6	TRBJ1-1	CASSHLHEAFF	TGTGCCAGCAGTCACTTACATGAAGCTTTCTTT
TRBD1	.	TRBV29-1	TRBJ1-1	CSVNRGRYTEAFF	TGCAGCGTTAACAGGGGGCGATACACTGAAGCTTTCTTT
.	.	TRBV2	TRBJ1-2	CASSENMNGGYGYTF	TGTGCCAGCAGTGAAAATATGAACGGTGGCTATGGCTACACCTTC
.	.	TRBV2	TRBJ2-1	CASSAGGLSSYNEQFF	TGTGCCAGCAGTGCTGGCGGCCTGAGCTCCTACAATGAGCAGTTCTTC
TRBD2	.	TRBV28	TRBJ2-5	CASSWGRLAVGETQYF	TGTGCCAGCAGTTGGGGCCGGCTAGCGGTGGGGGAGACCCAGTACTTC
.	.	TRBV6-5	TRBJ1-3	CASSSQGYSGNTIYF	TGTGCCAGCAGTTCACAGGGATACTCTGGAAACACCATATATTTT
.	.	TRBV11-2	TRBJ1-5	CASSPAEEQPQHF	TGTGCCAGCAGCCCGGCGGAGGAACAGCCCCAGCATTTT
.	.	TRBV5-1	TRBJ1-2	CASSSGQSSGYTF	TGCGCCAGCAGCTCAGGACAGTCTTCGGGCTACACCTTC
.	once	TRBV30	TRBJ2-7	CAWSRLQRYEQYF	TGTGCCTGGAGTAGATTGCAGCGATACGAGCAGTACTTC
TRBD1	.	TRBV4-1	TRBJ2-5	CASSLGQGVETQYF	TGCGCCAGCAGCCTCGGACAGGGGGTAGAGACCCAGTACTTC
.	.	TRBV5-1	TRBJ2-7	CASSTEPASYEQYF	TGCGCCAGCAGCACGGAGCCTGCGTCTTACGAGCAGTACTTC
TRBD1	.	TRBV7-9	TRBJ2-6	CASSLLSGTGQSGANVLTF	TGTGCCAGCAGCTTACTGTCGGGGACAGGGCAATCCGGGGCCAACGTCCTGACTTTC
.	.	TRBV7-2	TRBJ2-5	CASSIIQETQYF	TGTGCCAGCAGTATTATACAAGAGACCCAGTACTTC
TRBD1	many	TRBV28	TRBJ2-3	CASSPWDSSTDTQYF	TGTGCCAGCAGTCCCTGGGACAGTAGCACAGATACGCAGTATTTT